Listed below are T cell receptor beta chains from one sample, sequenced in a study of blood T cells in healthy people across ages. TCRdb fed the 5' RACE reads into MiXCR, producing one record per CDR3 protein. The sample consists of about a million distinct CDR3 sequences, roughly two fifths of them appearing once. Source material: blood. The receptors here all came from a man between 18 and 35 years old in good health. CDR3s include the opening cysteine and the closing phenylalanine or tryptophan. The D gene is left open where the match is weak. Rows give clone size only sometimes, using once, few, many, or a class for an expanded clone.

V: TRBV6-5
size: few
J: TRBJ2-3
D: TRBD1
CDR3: CASSYDRETDAQYF
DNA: TGTGCCAGCAGTTACGACAGGGAAACAGATGCGCAGTATTTT

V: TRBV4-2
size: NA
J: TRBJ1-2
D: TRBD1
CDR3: CASSEAGTGTYGYTF
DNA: TGTGCCAGCAGCGAAGCCGGGACAGGGACCTATGGCTACACCTTC

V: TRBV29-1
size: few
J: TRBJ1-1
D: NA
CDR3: CSVDGLNTEAFF
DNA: TGCAGCGTTGACGGGTTGAACACTGAAGCTTTCTTT

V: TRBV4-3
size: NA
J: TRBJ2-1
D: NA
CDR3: CASSQEGFPYNEQFF
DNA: TGCGCCAGCAGCCAAGAGGGTTTCCCCTACAATGAGCAGTTCTTC

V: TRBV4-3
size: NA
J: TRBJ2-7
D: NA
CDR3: CASSQVSGTYEQYF
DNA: TGCGCCAGCAGCCAAGTTAGCGGCACCTACGAGCAGTACTTC

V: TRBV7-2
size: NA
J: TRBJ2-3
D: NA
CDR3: CASSLEGIRTDTQYF
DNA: TGTGCCAGCAGCTTAGAAGGGATCCGCACAGATACGCAGTATTTT

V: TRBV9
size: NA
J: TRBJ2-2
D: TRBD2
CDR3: CASSAPSGSGTGELFF
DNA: TGTGCCAGCAGCGCCCCTAGCGGTTCTGGGACCGGGGAGCTGTTTTTT

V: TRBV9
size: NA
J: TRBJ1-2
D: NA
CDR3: CASNLGKDSLSYGYTF
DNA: TGTGCCAGCAATCTTGGCAAGGACAGCCTCTCCTATGGCTACACCTTC

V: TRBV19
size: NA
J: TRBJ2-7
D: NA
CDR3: CASSVSGTSYEQYF
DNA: TGTGCCAGTAGTGTCTCGGGGACAAGCTACGAGCAGTACTTC

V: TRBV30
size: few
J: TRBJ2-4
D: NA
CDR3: CAWDVGQKNIQYF
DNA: TGTGCCTGGGACGTCGGACAGAAAAACATTCAGTACTTC

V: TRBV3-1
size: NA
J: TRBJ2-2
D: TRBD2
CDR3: CASSHTGLARNTGELFF
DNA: TGTGCCAGCAGCCACACAGGACTAGCGCGGAACACCGGGGAGCTGTTTTTT

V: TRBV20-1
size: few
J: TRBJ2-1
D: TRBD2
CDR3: CSAKQTSGGMDEQFF
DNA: TGCAGTGCTAAGCAAACTAGCGGGGGGATGGATGAGCAGTTCTTC

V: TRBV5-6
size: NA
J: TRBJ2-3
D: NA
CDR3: CASSLGQGGLTDTQYF
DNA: TGTGCCAGCAGCTTGGGTCAGGGAGGACTCACAGATACGCAGTATTTT

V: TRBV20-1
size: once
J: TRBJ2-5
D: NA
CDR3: CSAPEDRRGETQYF
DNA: TGCAGTGCACCCGAGGACCGCCGGGGTGAGACCCAGTACTTC

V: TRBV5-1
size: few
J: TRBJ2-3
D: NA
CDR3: CASSLGPRGTQSLLDTQYF
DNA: TGCGCCAGCAGCTTGGGCCCCCGGGGCACTCAGTCACTTCTAGATACGCAGTATTTT

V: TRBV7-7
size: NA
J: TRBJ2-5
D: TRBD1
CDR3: CASSLGDRAGDEQYF
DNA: TGTGCTAGCAGCTTAGGGGACAGGGCAGGGGATGAGCAGTACTTC

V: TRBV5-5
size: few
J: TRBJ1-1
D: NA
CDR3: CASSFGGYFRKNTEAFF
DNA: TGTGCCAGCAGCTTCGGCGGGTATTTCCGGAAGAACACTGAAGCTTTCTTT

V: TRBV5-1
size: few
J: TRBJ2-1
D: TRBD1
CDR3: CASSPGTATYNEQFF
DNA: TGCGCCAGCAGCCCCGGGACAGCGACTTACAATGAGCAGTTCTTC